This TCR beta chain comes out of a study of CD8 T cells in Susac syndrome. In its sample, this clonotype was seen once. Roughly 0.45 to 1 ug RNA was reverse transcribed with random hexamers. Multiplex immunoSEQ PCR targeted 54 Vbeta and 13 Jbeta TCR beta segments. TCRdb itself ran the immunoSEQ multiplex PCR reads through MiXCR, one entry per CDR3 protein. The data hold 50,000 to 65,000 distinct CDR3 sequences, with more than 90% observed a single time. CDR1 and CDR2 (germline): MNHEY, SVGAGI. The CDR3 runs 13 residues. The ends were cut back, 8 bases at V and 5 bases at J, with 16 bases in the middle. The control group consisted of healthy donors matched for age and sex.

Sequences were obtained from CD8+ T cells from PBMCs. J is TRBJ2-7 and V is TRBV6-5; perhaps TRBD1 as D (6 bases). This receptor was taken from a human donor in good health. The CDR3 reads CASSRTGFDEQYF. CDR3 DNA: TGTGCCAGCTCTAGAACAGGGTTCGACGAGCAGTACTTC.